These 7 T cell receptor beta chains originate from one sample sequenced in a study of cytomegalovirus exposure and HLA in healthy donors. The study ran its PCR with 60 Vbeta and 13 Jbeta primers. Clones were sequenced by immunoSEQ multiplex PCR, and TCRdb holds only the in-frame ones, with some missing. The sample has roughly 190,000 clones, over 60% seen once. Sequenced material: PBMCs. The receptors were gathered from a woman in her forties in good health and CMV-seronegative.

This clone was seen more than once but under ten times. This chain uses TRBV4-3 with TRBJ2-1; 12 bases align to TRBD2. The CDR3 runs 22 residues. Germline-derived CDR1 and CDR2 are LGHNA and YSLEER. The J segment lost 0 bases and the V segment lost 0 bases, leaving 15 bases of the junction unmatched. The CDR3: CASSQERGLAGHSFGSYNEQFF. For the CDR3, the DNA is TGCGCCAGCAGCCAAGAGAGGGGACTAGCGGGCCACAGTTTCGGCTCCTACAATGAGCAGTTCTTC.

CDR3 in DNA: TGTGCCAGCAGGACAGGGAACAATCAGCCCCAGCATTTT. Its protein product is CASRTGNNQPQHF. The chain carries TRBV28 and TRBJ1-5, with 7 bases fitting TRBD1. V lost 6 bases to trimming and J lost 3 bases; unmatched junction nucleotides: 2. CDR1 and CDR2 (germline): MDHEN, SYDVKM. The CDR3 is 13 residues long.

The chain is built from TRBV7-2 and TRBJ1-5, with D possibly matching TRBD1 (6 bases). The germline V gene has CDR1 SGHTA and CDR2 FQGNSA. Trimming left V 1 base short and J 10 bases short, with 17 bases between. The CDR3 extends over 15 amino acids. CDR3 in amino acids: CASSLGRQAPGPQHF. CDR3 bases: TGTGCCAGCAGCTTAGGGCGACAGGCACCCGGTCCCCAGCATTTT.

This clone showed up just a few times. The rearrangement uses TRBV5-4 and TRBJ2-1; 14 positions match TRBD2. V was pared by 4 bases and J by 0 bases, with 6 bases of the junction left unmatched. In germline, CDR1 is SGHNT, CDR2 YYREEE (reference sequence). The CDR3 is 18 amino acids. The CDR3 loop reads CASSGRGLAGASYNEQFF. In DNA form, the CDR3 reads TGTGCCAGCAGCGGTCGGGGACTAGCGGGAGCCTCCTACAATGAGCAGTTCTTC. The full variable domain, its missing parts supplied by reference TRBV5-4 and TRBJ2-1, is ETGVTQSPTHLIKTRGQQVTLRCSSQSGHNTVSWYQQALGQGPQFIFQYYREEENGRGNFPPRFSGLQFPNYSSELNVNALELDDSALYLCASSGRGLAGASYNEQFFGPGTRLTVL.

The chain recombines TRBV30 with TRBJ2-3, with TRBD2 matching over 7 bases. The CDR3 extends over 14 amino acids. V was clipped by 2 bases and J by 2 bases; unmatched bases: 4. Germline lookup yields CDR1 GTSNPN and CDR2 SVGIG (reference sequence). CDR3 loop: CAWSFGGITDTQYF. The DNA of the CDR3 is TGTGCCTGGAGTTTCGGGGGGATCACAGATACGCAGTATTTT.

This clone was seen a few times. The V gene is TRBV7-2, the J gene TRBJ2-3; D perhaps matches TRBD2 (5 bases). The V and J ends lost 4 bases and 8 bases respectively, with 10 bases between them. Per germline, CDR1 SGHTA and CDR2 FQGNSA. The CDR3 sequence is 12 residues long. The CDR3 DNA sequence: TGTGCCAGCAGCTCCGGGAAGGTTACGCAGTATTTT. This encodes CASSSGKVTQYF.

The chain joins TRBV7-3 to TRBJ2-7, with 11 bases lining up with TRBD2. V lost 5 bases and J lost 0; bases outside the gene matches: 15. The CDR3 spans 19 residues. Germline V gene lookup returns CDR1 SGHTA and CDR2 FQGTGA. This CDR3 reads CASSGGASGRFGSSYEQYF. CDR3 sequence (DNA): TGTGCCAGCAGCGGGGGAGCTAGCGGGAGGTTTGGGAGCTCCTACGAGCAGTACTTC. The whole variable domain, filled in from reference TRBV7-3 and TRBJ2-7, reads GAGVSQTPSNKVTEKGKYVELRCDPISGHTALYWYRQSLGQGPEFLIYFQGTGAADDSGLPNDRFFAVRPEGSVSTLKIQRTERGDSAVYLCASSGGASGRFGSSYEQYFGPGTRLTVT.